This paragraph reports one TCR beta chain. There is no known antigen for this receptor. No qualities accompany the bases; no much larger clone lies one base away. The data were obtained in a study of T cell responses to AZD1222 COVID-19 vaccine (TCRdb year 2021). Context from the whole study: Because spike-specific TCR depth and breadth did not differ between the two schedules, AZD1222 recipients who got a second dose at roughly 4 weeks were pooled with those who got a second dose at roughly 12 weeks. TCR sequencing covered more than 230 trial participants: roughly 200 given two doses of AZD1222 and 26 given two doses of MenACWY control vaccine. Trial participants were enrolled by age into subgroups of 18-55, 56-69 and 70-plus years, and around 150, 29 and 61 TCR-sequenced participants, respectively, were included in these subgroups.

Per the publication, the time point label means: baseline before first vaccination. Vaccinee samples were obtained from the UK trials COV001 and COV002, which included a single-blind randomized controlled phase 2/3 trial of AZD1222 (ChAdOx1 nCoV-19) in healthy adults. For TCRbeta chain sequencing, PBMC samples were collected from trial participants at day 0 and at day 28 after the second dose. Paper-wide results and their limitations: CD4 TCRs associated with the vaccine covered the entire spike protein, and the dominant responses were in regions 160-218 and 743-854. Because no day 14 peak-response samples were available, repertoires were characterized only after the peak T cell response. After two AZD1222 doses, spike-specific TCR breadth and depth were significantly higher than at day 0 and than in MenACWY recipients. Participants were mostly white British and included more females than males, and it was suggested by the authors that clonal diversity may have been underestimated. Only a handful of AZD1222 recipients were SARS-CoV-2 seropositive at baseline, limiting conclusions about previously exposed vaccinees. Epitopes outside the regions mutated in the B.1.351 and B.1.1.7 variants were reportedly recognized by nearly half of the unique spike-specific TCRs. In the small 56-69-year group, the increase in depth fell short of significance, most likely because of low power.

The CDR3 regions of human TCRbeta chains were analyzed by immunosequencing. The authors' analysis ran thus. TCRs in the repertoires were matched against a reference library of SARS-CoV-2-specific TCRs that had been generated with the MIRA antigen-specificity platform. Breadth meant the fraction of unique TCRs that were SARS-CoV-2-associated, whereas depth meant the fraction of total T cells that were SARS-CoV-2-associated. Using the MIRA data, each spike-specific TCR was assigned both to the spike region to which the TCR was reactive and to a CD4 or CD8 class. Log10-transformed breadth and depth values were compared by one-way ANOVA with Sidak's multiple comparisons tests. Not all clones reach the TCRdb copy of this immuneACCESS table, which keeps in-frame sequences only. Checked studies attribute under half of the gap to unresolved V genes and leave the rest unexplained. V, J and clone size reflect that table, while D and trimming were determined from the DNA. This sample comprises 120,000 or so clones, around 88% of them detected only once. Approximately 5.4% of the sample belongs to the ten largest clones.

Relative to germline, V is 7 bases shorter and J is 1 base shorter, with 11 bases between their ends. From a lookup of the germline V gene (reference sequence), CDR1 and CDR2 are LNHDA and SQIVND. Spanning cysteine to phenylalanine, the CDR3 consists of 14 amino acids. Only the CDR3 region is kept as DNA, spanning 42 bases read in frame from base 1. This TCR was recovered from an adult in good health. The chain is made from TRBV19 and TRBJ1-5, and possibly TRBD1, on 5 matching bases. Sequenced material: peripheral blood, taken on day 0 of AZD1222 vaccination. The CDR3 protein sequence reads: CASTLGDSNQPQHF. Read as DNA, the sequence is TGTGCCAGTACCCTGGGGGACAGCAATCAGCCCCAGCATTTT.